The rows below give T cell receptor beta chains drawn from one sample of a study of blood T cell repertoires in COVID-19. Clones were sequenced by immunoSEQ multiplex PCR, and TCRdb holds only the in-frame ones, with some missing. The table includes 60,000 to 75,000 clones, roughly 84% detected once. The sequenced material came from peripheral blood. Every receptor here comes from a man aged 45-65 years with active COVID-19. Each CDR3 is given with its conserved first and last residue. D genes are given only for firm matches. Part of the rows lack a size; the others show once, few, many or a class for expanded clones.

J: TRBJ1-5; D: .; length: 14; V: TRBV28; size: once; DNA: TGTGCCAGCAGTCTAGACAGAGGCAATCAGCCCCAGCATTTT; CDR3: CASSLDRGNQPQHF
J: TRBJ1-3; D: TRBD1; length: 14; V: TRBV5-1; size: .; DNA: TGCGCCAGCAGCCCCGGGACAGGTGGAAACACCATATATTTT; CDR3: CASSPGTGGNTIYF
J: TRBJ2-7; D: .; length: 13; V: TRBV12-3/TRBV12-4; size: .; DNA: TGTGCCAGCAGCCTTGGGGCGGGAAAGAACCAGTACTTC; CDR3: CASSLGAGKNQYF
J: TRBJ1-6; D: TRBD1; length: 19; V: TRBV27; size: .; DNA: TGTGCCAGCAGTTTATCTCGGAAGGGGGCGCGGGGGGATAATTCACCCCTCCACTTT; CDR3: CASSLSRKGARGDNSPLHF
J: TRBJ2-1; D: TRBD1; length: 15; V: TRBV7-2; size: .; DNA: TGTGCCAGCAGCTATGACAGGGGCGCGGCCAATGAGCAGTTCTTC; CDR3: CASSYDRGAANEQFF
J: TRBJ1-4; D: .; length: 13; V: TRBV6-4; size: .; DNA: TGTGCCAGCATGCGGCAGCCAGATGAAAAACTGTTTTTT; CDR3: CASMRQPDEKLFF
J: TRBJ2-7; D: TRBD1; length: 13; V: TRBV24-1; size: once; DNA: TGTGCCACCAGTTCGGGACAGTCCTACGGGCAGTACTTC; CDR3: CATSSGQSYGQYF
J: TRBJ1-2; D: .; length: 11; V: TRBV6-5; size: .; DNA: TGTGCCGGCCTGGGCAAGGCTGGCTACACCTTC; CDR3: CAGLGKAGYTF
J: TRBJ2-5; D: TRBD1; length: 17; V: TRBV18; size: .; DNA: TGTGCCAGCTCATCCCTCCCGGGACAGGGTCTAGGGGAGACCCAGTACTTC; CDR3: CASSSLPGQGLGETQYF
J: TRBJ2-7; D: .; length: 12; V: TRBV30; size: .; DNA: TGTGCCTGGAGTGTCTTTTCCTACGAGCAGTACTTC; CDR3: CAWSVFSYEQYF
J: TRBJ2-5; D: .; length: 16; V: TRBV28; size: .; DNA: TGTGCCACCCACCGAGGCGCGGGTGTTAGCCAAGAGACCCAGTACTTC; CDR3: CATHRGAGVSQETQYF
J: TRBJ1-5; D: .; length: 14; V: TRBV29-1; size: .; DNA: TGCAGCGTTGAATCGGGGGGCCCTAATCAGCCCCAGCATTTT; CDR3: CSVESGGPNQPQHF
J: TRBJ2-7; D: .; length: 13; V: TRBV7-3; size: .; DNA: TGTGCCAGCAGCTTAAAGGCAGGCTACGAGCAGTACTTC; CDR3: CASSLKAGYEQYF
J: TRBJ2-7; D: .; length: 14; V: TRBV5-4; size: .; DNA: TGTGCCAGCAGCTTGGGAGAGACAGCCTACGAGCAGTACTTC; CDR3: CASSLGETAYEQYF